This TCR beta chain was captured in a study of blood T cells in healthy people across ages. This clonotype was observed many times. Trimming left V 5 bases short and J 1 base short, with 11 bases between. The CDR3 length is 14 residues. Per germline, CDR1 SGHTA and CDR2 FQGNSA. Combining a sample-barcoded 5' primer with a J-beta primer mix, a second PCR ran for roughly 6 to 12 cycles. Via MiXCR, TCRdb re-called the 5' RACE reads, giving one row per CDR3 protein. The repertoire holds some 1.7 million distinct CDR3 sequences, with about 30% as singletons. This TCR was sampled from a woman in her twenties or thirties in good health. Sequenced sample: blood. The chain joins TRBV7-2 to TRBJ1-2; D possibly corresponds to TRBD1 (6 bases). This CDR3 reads CASSPQGRNYGYTF. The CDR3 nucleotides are TGTGCCAGCAGCCCCCAGGGGCGTAACTATGGCTACACCTTC.